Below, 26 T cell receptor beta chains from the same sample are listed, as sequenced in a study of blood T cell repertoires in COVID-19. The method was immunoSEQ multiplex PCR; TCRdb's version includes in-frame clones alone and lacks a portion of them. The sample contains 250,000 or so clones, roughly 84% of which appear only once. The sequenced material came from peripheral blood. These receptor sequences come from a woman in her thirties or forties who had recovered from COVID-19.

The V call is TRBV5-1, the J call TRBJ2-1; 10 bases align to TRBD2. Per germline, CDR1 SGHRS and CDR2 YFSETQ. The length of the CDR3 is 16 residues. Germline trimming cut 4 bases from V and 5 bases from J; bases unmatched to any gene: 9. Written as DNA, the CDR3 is TGCGCCAGCAGCGATGGTGGTACTAGCGGGGACAATGAGCAGTTCTTC. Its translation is CASSDGGTSGDNEQFF.

CDR3 residues: CASLSGGQGVYGYTF. The CDR3 bases are TGTGCCAGCCTCTCCGGGGGGCAGGGAGTTTATGGCTACACCTTC. The chain uses TRBV6-5 and TRBJ1-2, with TRBD1 as a possible D gene (6 bases). Germline V gene sequence: CDR1 MNHEY, CDR2 SVGAGI. This CDR3 has 15 residues. V was shortened by 8 bases and J by 5 bases, with 21 bases between the two germline ends.

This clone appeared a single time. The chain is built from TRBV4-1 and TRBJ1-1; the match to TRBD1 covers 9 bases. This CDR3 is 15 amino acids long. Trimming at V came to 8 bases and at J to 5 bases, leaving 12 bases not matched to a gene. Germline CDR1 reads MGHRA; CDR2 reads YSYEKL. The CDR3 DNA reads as TGCGCCAGCGTACCGGGACAGGGAGGTAGTACTGAAGCTTTCTTT. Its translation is CASVPGQGGSTEAFF.

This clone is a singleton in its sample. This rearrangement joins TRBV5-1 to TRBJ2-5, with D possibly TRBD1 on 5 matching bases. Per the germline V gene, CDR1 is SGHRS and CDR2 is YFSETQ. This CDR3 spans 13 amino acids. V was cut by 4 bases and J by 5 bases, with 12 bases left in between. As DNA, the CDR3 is TGCGCCAGCAGCCCCGGCCACAGGGAGACCCAGTACTTC. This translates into CASSPGHRETQYF.

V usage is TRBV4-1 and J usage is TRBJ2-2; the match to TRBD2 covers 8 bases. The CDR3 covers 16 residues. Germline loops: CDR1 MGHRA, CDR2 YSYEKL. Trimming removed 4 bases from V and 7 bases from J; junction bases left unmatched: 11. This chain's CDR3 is CASSRSGGAEVGELFF. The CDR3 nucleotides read TGCGCCAGCAGCCGCTCCGGGGGGGCCGAAGTCGGGGAGCTGTTTTTT.

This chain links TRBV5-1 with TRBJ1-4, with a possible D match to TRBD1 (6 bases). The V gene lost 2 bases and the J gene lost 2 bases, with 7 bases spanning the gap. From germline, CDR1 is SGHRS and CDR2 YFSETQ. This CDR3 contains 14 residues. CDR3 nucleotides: TGCGCCAGCAGCTTCAGGGGCACTAATGAAAAACTGTTTTTT. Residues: CASSFRGTNEKLFF.

The CDR3 DNA reads as TGTGCCAGCCGACTATCGCAGAACACCGGGGAGCTGTTTTTT. Translating it yields CASRLSQNTGELFF. The chain links TRBV19 to TRBJ2-2; D possibly corresponds to TRBD2 (5 bases). Trimming took 9 bases from V and 1 from J, leaving 12 bases between them. CDR1 and CDR2 from the germline V gene are LNHDA and SQIVND (reference sequence). The CDR3 is 14 residues long.

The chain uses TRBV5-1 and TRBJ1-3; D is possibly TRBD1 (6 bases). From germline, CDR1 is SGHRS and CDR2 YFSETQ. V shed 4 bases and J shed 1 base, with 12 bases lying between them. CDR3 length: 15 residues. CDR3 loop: CASSTGGQSGNTIYF. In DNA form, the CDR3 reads TGCGCCAGCAGCACCGGAGGACAGTCTGGAAACACCATATATTTT.

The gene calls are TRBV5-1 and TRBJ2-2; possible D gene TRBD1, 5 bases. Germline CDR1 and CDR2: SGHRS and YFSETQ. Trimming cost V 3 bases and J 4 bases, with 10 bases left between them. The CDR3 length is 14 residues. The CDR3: CASSSGQGTGELFF. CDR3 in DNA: TGCGCCAGCAGCTCGGGCCAGGGCACCGGGGAGCTGTTTTTT. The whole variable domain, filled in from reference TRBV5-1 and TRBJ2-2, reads KAGVTQTPRYLIKTRGQQVTLSCSPISGHRSVSWYQQTPGQGLQFLFEYFSETQRNKGNFPGRFSGRQFSNSRSEMNVSTLELGDSALYLCASSSGQGTGELFFGEGSRLTVL.

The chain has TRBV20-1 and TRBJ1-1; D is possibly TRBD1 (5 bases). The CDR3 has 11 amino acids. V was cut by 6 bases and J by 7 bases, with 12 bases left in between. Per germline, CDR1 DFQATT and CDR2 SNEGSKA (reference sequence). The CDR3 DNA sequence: TGCAGTGCCCAAAGCGACAGTGAAGCTTTCTTT. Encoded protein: CSAQSDSEAFF.

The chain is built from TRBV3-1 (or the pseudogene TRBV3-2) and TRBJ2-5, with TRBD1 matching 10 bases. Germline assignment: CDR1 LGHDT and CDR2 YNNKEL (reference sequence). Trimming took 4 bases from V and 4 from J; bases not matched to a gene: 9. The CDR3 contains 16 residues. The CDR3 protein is CASSLPGQGRGETQYF. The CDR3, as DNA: TGTGCCAGCAGCCTCCCGGGACAGGGGCGGGGAGAGACCCAGTACTTC.

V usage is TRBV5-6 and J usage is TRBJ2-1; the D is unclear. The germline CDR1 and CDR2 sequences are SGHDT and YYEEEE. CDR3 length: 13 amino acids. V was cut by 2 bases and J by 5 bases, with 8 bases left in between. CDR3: CASSFMGHNEQFF. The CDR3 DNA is TGTGCCAGCAGCTTTATGGGCCACAATGAGCAGTTCTTC. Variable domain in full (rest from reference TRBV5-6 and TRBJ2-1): DAGVTQSPTHLIKTRGQQVTLRCSPKSGHDTVSWYQQALGQGPQFIFQYYEEEERQRGNFPDRFSGHQFPNYSSELNVNALLLGDSALYLCASSFMGHNEQFFGPGTRLTVL.

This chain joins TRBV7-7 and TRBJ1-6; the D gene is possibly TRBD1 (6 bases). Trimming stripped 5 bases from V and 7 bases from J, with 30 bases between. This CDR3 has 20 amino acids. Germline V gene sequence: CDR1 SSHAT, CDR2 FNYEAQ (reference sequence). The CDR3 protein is CASSPPNLDSGAQGNSPLHF. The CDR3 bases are TGTGCCAGCAGCCCGCCCAATCTAGATTCAGGGGCGCAGGGGAATTCACCCCTCCACTTT.

For the CDR3, the DNA is TGTGCCTGGGCCAGGGAATTCCAGCCCCAGCATTTT. Translation gives CAWAREFQPQHF. The rearrangement uses TRBV30 and TRBJ1-5; D possibly corresponds to TRBD1 (5 bases). V shed 5 bases and J shed 7 bases, with 12 bases lying between them. The length of the CDR3 is 12 residues. Germline V gene data show CDR1 as GTSNPN and CDR2 as SVGIG (reference sequence).

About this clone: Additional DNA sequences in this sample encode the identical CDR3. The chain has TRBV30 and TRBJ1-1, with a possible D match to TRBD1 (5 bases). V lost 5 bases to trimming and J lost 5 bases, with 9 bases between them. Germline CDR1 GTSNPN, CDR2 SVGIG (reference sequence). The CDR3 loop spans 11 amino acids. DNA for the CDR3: TGTGCCTGGGAAAGGGGAACTGAAGCTTTCTTT. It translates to CAWERGTEAFF.

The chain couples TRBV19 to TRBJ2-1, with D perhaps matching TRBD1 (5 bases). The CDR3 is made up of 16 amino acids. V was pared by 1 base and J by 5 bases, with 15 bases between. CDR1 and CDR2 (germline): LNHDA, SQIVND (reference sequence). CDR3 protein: CASSIAGQGMDNEQFF. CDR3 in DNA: TGTGCCAGTAGTATAGCTGGCCAGGGTATGGACAATGAGCAGTTCTTC.

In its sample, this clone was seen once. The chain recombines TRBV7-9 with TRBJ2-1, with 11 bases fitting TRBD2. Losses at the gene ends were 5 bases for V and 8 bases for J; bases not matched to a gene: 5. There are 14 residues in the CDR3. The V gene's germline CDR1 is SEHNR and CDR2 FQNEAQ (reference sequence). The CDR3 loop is CASSTSGGVDEQFF. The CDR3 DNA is TGTGCCAGCAGCACTAGCGGGGGTGTAGATGAGCAGTTCTTC.

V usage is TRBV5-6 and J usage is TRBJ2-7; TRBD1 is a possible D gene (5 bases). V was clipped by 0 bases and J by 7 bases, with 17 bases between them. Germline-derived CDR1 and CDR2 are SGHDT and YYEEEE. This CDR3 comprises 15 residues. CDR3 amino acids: CASSLGLVQAWEQYF. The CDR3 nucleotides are TGTGCCAGCAGCTTGGGGCTCGTACAGGCGTGGGAGCAGTACTTC.

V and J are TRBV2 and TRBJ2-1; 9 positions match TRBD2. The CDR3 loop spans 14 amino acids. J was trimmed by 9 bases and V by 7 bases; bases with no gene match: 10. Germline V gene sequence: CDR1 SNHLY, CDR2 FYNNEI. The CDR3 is CASTREWRGGEQFF. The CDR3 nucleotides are TGTGCCAGCACCCGGGAGTGGCGGGGGGGTGAGCAGTTCTTC.

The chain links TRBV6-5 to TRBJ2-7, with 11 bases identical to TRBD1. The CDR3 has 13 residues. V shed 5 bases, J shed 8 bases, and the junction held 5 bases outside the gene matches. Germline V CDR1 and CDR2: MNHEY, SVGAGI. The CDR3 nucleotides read TGTGCCAGCAGTCCCGGACAGGGGGCTAAGCAGTACTTC. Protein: CASSPGQGAKQYF.

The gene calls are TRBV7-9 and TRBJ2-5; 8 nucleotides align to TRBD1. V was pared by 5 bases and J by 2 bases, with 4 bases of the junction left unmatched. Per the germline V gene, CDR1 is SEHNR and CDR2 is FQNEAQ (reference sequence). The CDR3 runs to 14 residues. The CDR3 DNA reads TGTGCCAGCAGCCAGACAGGGGAGCAAGAGACCCAGTACTTC. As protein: CASSQTGEQETQYF.

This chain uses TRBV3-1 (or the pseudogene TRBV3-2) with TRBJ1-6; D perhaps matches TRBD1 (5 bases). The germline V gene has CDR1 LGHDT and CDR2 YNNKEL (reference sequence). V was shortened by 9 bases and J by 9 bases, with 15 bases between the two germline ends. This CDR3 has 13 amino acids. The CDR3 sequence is CARNKTVCSPLHF. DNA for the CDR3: TGTGCCAGAAATAAGACAGTTTGTTCACCCCTCCACTTT.

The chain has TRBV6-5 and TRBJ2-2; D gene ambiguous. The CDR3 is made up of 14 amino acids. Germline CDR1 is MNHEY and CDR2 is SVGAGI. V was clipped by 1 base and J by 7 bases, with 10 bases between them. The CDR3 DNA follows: TGTGCCAGCAGTTACTGGTCAAGCATCGGGGAGCTGTTTTTT. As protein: CASSYWSSIGELFF.

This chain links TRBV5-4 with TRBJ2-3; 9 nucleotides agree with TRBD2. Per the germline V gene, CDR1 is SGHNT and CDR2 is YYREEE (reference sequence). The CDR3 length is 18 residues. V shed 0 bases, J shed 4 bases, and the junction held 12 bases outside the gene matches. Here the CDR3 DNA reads TGTGCCAGCAGCTTGGCCCCTACGGCGGGGGGGCCTCCAGATACGCAGTATTTT. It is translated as CASSLAPTAGGPPDTQYF.

The CDR3 spells CASSPLQSRGLLQETQYF. The CDR3 bases are TGTGCCAGCTCACCACTACAGTCGCGGGGGCTTTTACAAGAGACCCAGTACTTC. The chain carries TRBV18 and TRBJ2-5, with a possible D match to TRBD2 (7 bases). Germline V CDR1 and CDR2: KGHSH, LQKENI. V gave up 1 base and J gave up 2 bases, with 20 bases separating them. The CDR3 sequence is 18 residues long.

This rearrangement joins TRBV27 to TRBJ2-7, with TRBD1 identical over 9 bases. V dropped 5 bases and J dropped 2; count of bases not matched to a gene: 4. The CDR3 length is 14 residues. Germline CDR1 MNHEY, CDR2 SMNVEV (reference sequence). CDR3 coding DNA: TGTGCCAGCAGTACGGACAGGGGACCCTACGAGCAGTACTTC. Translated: CASSTDRGPYEQYF.